The T cell receptor beta chain under discussion was sequenced for a study of regulatory T cells in long-lasting Graves disease. Many counts were recorded for this clonotype. Its target is unknown. Sample time point: persistent/refractory GD, antithyroid drugs over 5 years with positive TRAb. PBMC RNA was the source of the TCR library. Both iRepertoire HTBI primers and Arm-PCR of CDR3 regions were used to build the TCR beta libraries. TCRdb called the multiplex PCR reads again in MiXCR, with one record for every CDR3 protein. The table shows 700,000 or so distinct CDR3 sequences, with around 30% occurring only once. With V trimmed by 9 bases and J by 1 base, 8 bases remained unmatched. Per the germline V gene, CDR1 is SNHLY and CDR2 is FYNNEI. The CDR3 sequence is 14 residues long. General study results and limits: TRBV28, TRBJ1-2 and TRBJ2-5 emerged as the favored segments in persistent disease.

The sequenced sample was peripheral blood mononuclear cells (PBMCs), obtained when the disease was refractory, from a patient treated with antithyroid drugs. The chain couples TRBV2 to TRBJ2-7; TRBD1 matches at 8 bases. The source of this sequence is a female donor with Graves disease. The CDR3: CARRQGTWSYEQYF. The CDR3 DNA reads as TGTGCCAGGAGACAGGGGACATGGTCCTACGAGCAGTACTTC.